One sample yielded the 13 T cell receptor beta chains listed below, sequenced in a study of T cell clonotyping in hematopoietic cell transplantation. The method was immunoSEQ multiplex PCR; TCRdb's version includes in-frame clones alone and lacks a portion of them. The table has under 20,000 clones, about nine tenths seen once. The sample comprised peripheral blood mononuclear cells. The receptors here all came from a man in his fifties or sixties in good health. Some clones in this sample may be carry-over from other donors' samples.

J is TRBJ2-7 and V is TRBV7-2, with D perhaps TRBD1 (6 bases). CDR1 and CDR2 from the germline V gene are SGHTA and FQGNSA. The germline V and J ends were trimmed by 6 bases and 0 bases, with 12 bases remaining between them. The CDR3 is 14 amino acids. This chain's CDR3 is CASSSDRSSYEQYF. The CDR3 DNA sequence: TGTGCCAGCAGTTCGGACAGAAGCTCCTACGAGCAGTACTTC.

By its share, this clone is medium-sized. The V and J genes are TRBV6-5 and TRBJ2-5, with D perhaps assigned TRBD1 or TRBD2 (5 bases each). Trimming shortened V by 1 base and J by 1 base, and 7 bases separated the two germline ends. Looked up from germline, CDR1 is MNHEY and CDR2 is SVGAGI. The CDR3 extends over 14 amino acids. The DNA for the CDR3 is TGTGCCAGCAGTTACTTTGGGGGCCAAGAGACCCAGTACTTC. Amino acid sequence: CASSYFGGQETQYF.

The CDR3 DNA follows: TGTGCCAGCAGCTCTCGACAGGGGGGGACTGAAGCTTTCTTT. It codes for CASSSRQGGTEAFF. The V and J genes are TRBV7-9 and TRBJ1-1; TRBD1 matches at 9 bases. V dropped 4 bases and J dropped 5; count of bases not matched to a gene: 5. The CDR3 totals 14 residues. In germline, CDR1 is SEHNR, CDR2 FQNEAQ (reference sequence).

The chain couples TRBV4-1 to TRBJ2-7, with D tentatively TRBD1 (6 bases). The V end was cut by 5 bases, the J end by 4 bases, with 12 bases between. Germline lookup yields CDR1 MGHRA and CDR2 YSYEKL. The CDR3 consists of 13 residues. The CDR3 nucleotides read TGCGCCAGCAGCTACCAAGGGGGTTACGAGCAGTACTTC. Amino acids: CASSYQGGYEQYF.

The rearrangement joins TRBV11-2 to TRBJ1-6, with D hard to call. The V end was cut by 0 bases, the J end by 13 bases, with 13 bases between. The CDR3 runs 14 residues. Germline V lookup: CDR1 SGHAT, CDR2 FQNNGV. CDR3 in DNA: TGTGCCAGCAGCTTAGATCATCTCAGCCGCCCCCTCCACTTT. This gives the protein CASSLDHLSRPLHF.

This clone was seen only a few times. The V call is TRBV4-1, the J call TRBJ1-5; no definite D call. Germline V gives CDR1 MGHRA, CDR2 YSYEKL. Deletions cut 0 bases from V and 7 bases from J, with 7 bases between. The CDR3 loop spans 13 amino acids. The CDR3 coding sequence is TGCGCCAGCAGCCAAGAAGCACCCCAGCCCCAGCATTTT. It specifies CASSQEAPQPQHF.

V is TRBV30 and J is TRBJ2-5; perhaps D is TRBD1 or TRBD2 (5 bases each). The germline V and J ends were trimmed by 5 bases and 5 bases, with 12 bases remaining between them. Germline V gene lookup returns CDR1 GTSNPN and CDR2 SVGIG (reference sequence). CDR3 length: 12 amino acids. This CDR3 is CAWGGFGETQYF. The CDR3, as DNA: TGTGCCTGGGGGGGTTTTGGGGAGACCCAGTACTTC.

The genes are TRBV28 and TRBJ2-2; TRBD1 agrees at 8 bases. The CDR3 length is 17 residues. V shed 9 bases and J 5 bases; nucleotides not matched to a gene: 17. Looked up from germline, CDR1 is MDHEN and CDR2 is SYDVKM. The CDR3 DNA reads TGTGCCAGTCGACAGGGGCGTAGAGGCGGGCTAACCGGGGAGCTGTTTTTT. Translating it yields CASRQGRRGGLTGELFF.

The rearrangement links TRBV4-3 to TRBJ2-7; D unresolved. Germline-derived CDR1 and CDR2 are LGHNA and YSLEER. V lost 0 bases and J lost 6, with 9 bases in between. The CDR3 is 13 amino acids. The CDR3: CASSQDLNREQYF. The CDR3 region has the DNA TGCGCCAGCAGCCAAGACTTGAACCGCGAGCAGTACTTC.

The chain recombines TRBV7-2 with TRBJ2-5; weak D call: TRBD2 (6 bases). Germline loops: CDR1 SGHTA, CDR2 FQGNSA. This CDR3 comprises 14 residues. The V end was cut by 0 bases, the J end by 8 bases, with 13 bases between. The DNA for the CDR3 is TGTGCCAGCAGCTTAGCCGGGGGAGATCATACCCAGTACTTC. Protein product: CASSLAGGDHTQYF.

The rearrangement uses TRBV5-4 and TRBJ2-5, with 9 bases fitting TRBD1. J gave up 5 bases and V 4 bases, and 12 bases lay outside the gene matches. This CDR3 contains 16 residues. The germline V gene encodes CDR1 SGHNT and CDR2 YYREEE (reference sequence). Written as DNA, the CDR3 is TGTGCCAGCAGCCCTATCAACCGGGACAGGGCGGAGACCCAGTACTTC. It encodes CASSPINRDRAETQYF.

The chain employs TRBV28 and TRBJ1-6; D is possibly TRBD1 (6 bases). This CDR3 region has 15 residues. Germline V lookup: CDR1 MDHEN, CDR2 SYDVKM. The V gene lost 4 bases and the J gene lost 7 bases, with 14 bases spanning the gap. CDR3 nucleotide sequence: TGTGCCAGCAGTTCACCAGGGGAGGGAAATTCACCCCTCCACTTT. Translated: CASSSPGEGNSPLHF. Filled out from reference TRBV28 and TRBJ1-6, the complete variable domain reads DVKVTQSSRYLVKRTGEKVFLECVQDMDHENMFWYRQDPGLGLRLIYFSYDVKMKEKGDIPEGYSVSREKKERFSLILESASTNQTSMYLCASSSPGEGNSPLHFGNGTRLTVT.

A few counts support this clone. A read error may account for a junction end that differs from germline. Here the CDR3 DNA reads TGTGCCAGCAGCTCCCTAGCGGGGCAAGGGACCCAGTACTTC. Translation gives CASSSLAGQGTQYF. The chain combines TRBV7-3 with TRBJ2-5; TRBD2 matches 9 bases. Germline V gene data show CDR1 as SGHTA and CDR2 as FQGTGA. The CDR3 runs to 14 residues.